This TCR beta chain was sequenced during a study of CD8+ T cells in alopecia areata. The study, taken as a whole, reports: Scalp samples also yield sequences of resident alphabeta T cells from normal skin. In scalp, tofacitinib significantly decreased clonality and expanded CD8+ clones among the top 100. Lesional scalp, especially alopecia totalis/universalis, showed higher clonality than normal scalp.

The CDR3 sequence is 14 residues long. Germline CDR1 GTSNPN, CDR2 SVGIG (reference sequence). V was pared by 2 bases and J by 6 bases, with 16 bases between. Remarks on this clone: Its antigen is currently unknown.

Treatment indicated: oral pan-JAK inhibitor, 5-10 mg twice daily. Extracted RNA was reverse transcribed, and the resulting cDNA served as sequencing template. Sequencing was performed with immunoSEQ multiplex PCR; in TCRdb, only in-frame clones are kept and a portion is missing. The data show 270,000 or so clones, with roughly 50% seen just once and around 1.8% held by the top ten. Sequencing used CD4+ T cells sorted from blood, obtained at week 24, from a patient treated with tofacitinib. The chain is built from TRBV30 and TRBJ1-2; maybe TRBD1 (6 bases). The TCR originated in a human donor with alopecia areata. The CDR3 nucleotides read TGTGCCTGGAGTATGTCGGGGGCCGCTAATGGCTACACCTTC. Protein product: CAWSMSGAANGYTF. The variable domain in full, with the rest retrieved from reference TRBV30 and TRBJ1-2, is SQTIHQWPATLVQPVGSPLSLECTVEGTSNPNLYWYRQAAGRGLQLLFYSVGIGQISSEVPQNLSASRPQDRQFILSSKKLLLSDSGFYLCAWSMSGAANGYTFGSGTRLTVV.